The rows below give T cell receptor beta chains drawn from one sample of a study of spatial heterogeneity in lung cancer. TCRdb reprocessed the 5' RACE reads with MiXCR, giving one entry per CDR3 protein. The sample holds over 6,000 distinct CDR3 sequences, approximately 9.9% seen once. The sample in question was normal lung tissue next to the tumor, obtained at surgery. These receptors originate from a male donor with early-stage non-small cell lung cancer. Both conserved end residues are part of each CDR3. Each record gives: clone size, J gene, V gene, D gene, CDR3 length, CDR3 protein, CDR3 DNA. D genes are given only for firm matches. Some rows mark clone size as missing; the rest say once, few, many or name a class of expanded clone.

medium-sized	TRBJ1-1	TRBV29-1	.	11	CSVEGNTEAFF	TGCAGCGTTGAGGGGAACACTGAAGCTTTCTTT
many	TRBJ2-1	TRBV7-6	TRBD2	19	CASSLGLAGGLSSYNEQFF	TGTGCCAGCAGCTTAGGACTAGCGGGAGGTCTGAGCTCCTACAATGAGCAGTTCTTC
medium-sized	TRBJ1-1	TRBV20-1	.	14	CSANNLRGVTEAFF	TGCAGTGCTAATAATCTGCGGGGGGTCACTGAAGCTTTCTTT
once	TRBJ2-7	TRBV12-3/TRBV12-4	TRBD2	14	CASTIQTSGGEQYF	TGTGCCAGCACCATTCAGACTAGCGGGGGCGAGCAGTACTTC
many	TRBJ2-7	TRBV29-1	.	15	CSVEQWGGRAYEQYF	TGCAGCGTTGAACAATGGGGGGGCAGGGCTTACGAGCAGTACTTC
medium-sized	TRBJ2-5	TRBV7-2	TRBD2	19	CASTTASGGGRQRGETQYF	TGTGCCAGCACCACTGCTAGCGGGGGGGGCAGACAAAGAGGAGAGACCCAGTACTTC
many	TRBJ2-1	TRBV7-2	.	16	CASSWLAESSYNEQFF	TGTGCCAGCAGCTGGTTAGCGGAAAGCTCCTACAATGAGCAGTTCTTC
few	TRBJ2-3	TRBV20-1	TRBD2	13	CSAELAGTDTQYF	TGCAGTGCGGAACTAGCGGGGACAGATACGCAGTATTTT
many	TRBJ2-1	TRBV5-6	TRBD1	16	CASSPRTGRPQWEQFF	TGTGCCAGCAGCCCCCGGACAGGGCGTCCGCAATGGGAGCAGTTCTTC
medium-sized	TRBJ2-7	TRBV6-2/TRBV6-3	.	13	CASSYNGVHEQYF	TGTGCCAGCAGTTACAACGGAGTACACGAGCAGTACTTC
many	TRBJ2-1	TRBV20-1	TRBD2	14	CSANSGSRNNEQFF	TGCAGTGCTAACAGCGGGAGTAGGAACAATGAGCAGTTCTTC
many	TRBJ2-2	TRBV18	.	14	CASSPPMNTGELFF	TGTGCCAGCTCACCACCGATGAACACCGGGGAGCTGTTTTTT
many	TRBJ2-5	TRBV28	.	13	CASSSGSQETQYF	TGTGCCAGCAGTTCTGGGAGCCAAGAGACCCAGTACTTC
many	TRBJ2-2	TRBV7-6	.	15	CASSLVSVNTGELFF	TGTGCCAGCAGCCTCGTCTCGGTCAACACCGGGGAGCTGTTTTTT
.	TRBJ1-5	TRBV28	.	15	CASRRHGGRGKPQHF	TGTGCCAGCAGACGACACGGGGGGAGAGGGAAGCCCCAGCATTTT
many	TRBJ2-2	TRBV27	.	12	CASQTGPGELFF	TGTGCCAGCCAGACAGGCCCCGGGGAGCTGTTTTTT
many	TRBJ2-7	TRBV7-2	.	15	CASSSGGGLGYEQYF	TGTGCCAGCAGCTCCGGAGGGGGTCTTGGGTACGAGCAGTACTTC
many	TRBJ2-3	TRBV9	.	15	CASSPSLLGVDTQYF	TGTGCCAGCAGCCCGTCGCTCTTGGGGGTAGATACGCAGTATTTT
few	TRBJ1-5	TRBV6-5	.	13	CASARSSNQPQHF	TGTGCCAGCGCTAGGAGCAGCAATCAGCCCCAGCATTTT
many	TRBJ2-7	TRBV6-1	TRBD1	16	CASSPLQETGSYEQYF	TGTGCCAGCAGTCCCCTCCAAGAGACAGGGAGCTACGAGCAGTACTTC
few	TRBJ2-7	TRBV5-1	.	14	CASSLGPGDYEQYF	TGCGCCAGCAGCTTGGGGCCAGGGGACTACGAGCAGTACTTC
medium-sized	TRBJ2-7	TRBV28	TRBD1	15	CASSYLTGGGYEQYF	TGTGCCAGCAGTTACTTAACAGGGGGAGGCTACGAGCAGTACTTC
many	TRBJ1-1	TRBV7-9	.	14	CASSLLQGRTEAFF	TGTGCCAGCAGCTTACTACAAGGGCGCACTGAAGCTTTCTTT
.	TRBJ1-1	TRBV6-2/TRBV6-3	.	13	CASSLTRDTEAFF	TGTGCCAGCAGTCTCACCCGGGACACTGAAGCTTTCTTT
many	TRBJ2-5	TRBV19	TRBD2	16	CASSLGGTTRAETQYF	TGTGCCAGTAGTCTGGGCGGGACTACGCGTGCGGAGACCCAGTACTTC
many	TRBJ2-7	TRBV28	.	16	CASSFVSGPKIYEQYF	TGTGCCAGCAGTTTCGTGAGCGGCCCAAAGATCTACGAGCAGTACTTC
many	TRBJ2-1	TRBV7-2	.	15	CASRLGGSGTQEQFF	TGTGCCAGCAGGCTTGGGGGGTCGGGAACCCAGGAGCAGTTCTTC
medium-sized	TRBJ2-7	TRBV6-6	.	13	CASSGARAGEQYF	TGTGCCAGCAGTGGGGCCAGGGCAGGGGAGCAGTACTTC
many	TRBJ2-5	TRBV18	TRBD2	18	CASSPRGAGLAGEETQYF	TGTGCCAGCTCACCACGAGGGGCTGGTCTAGCGGGAGAAGAGACCCAGTACTTC
medium-sized	TRBJ2-5	TRBV7-2	.	15	CASSSSGSHPETQYF	TGTGCCAGCAGCTCATCCGGGAGTCACCCGGAGACCCAGTACTTC
many	TRBJ2-1	TRBV5-1	TRBD1	15	CASSPGQVGANEQFF	TGCGCCAGCAGCCCCGGACAGGTGGGGGCCAATGAGCAGTTCTTC
many	TRBJ1-1	TRBV5-1	.	13	CASSSTDQGQAFF	TGCGCCAGCAGCTCGACAGATCAAGGACAAGCTTTCTTT
many	TRBJ2-3	TRBV9	TRBD2	19	CASSARGQRGGLGTDTQYF	TGTGCCAGCAGCGCTCGTGGGCAGCGGGGGGGCCTTGGCACAGATACGCAGTATTTT
many	TRBJ2-5	TRBV7-2	.	16	CASSLSFRGARETQYF	TGTGCCAGCAGCTTGAGTTTCAGGGGTGCGAGAGAGACCCAGTACTTC
many	TRBJ2-1	TRBV2	TRBD1	17	CASSEAFRDRGDNEQFF	TGTGCCAGCAGTGAAGCGTTCCGGGACAGGGGTGACAATGAGCAGTTCTTC
many	TRBJ2-1	TRBV24-1	.	12	CATSDGLDEQFF	TGTGCCACCAGTGACGGTCTCGATGAGCAGTTCTTC
many	TRBJ2-7	TRBV28	.	12	CASARGLLFIDF	TGTGCCAGCGCTCGGGGCCTTCTGTTCATTGACTTC
many	TRBJ2-1	TRBV24-1	.	15	CATSEEGASYNEQFF	TGTGCCACCAGTGAGGAGGGGGCGTCCTACAATGAGCAGTTCTTC
many	TRBJ2-2	TRBV11-3	TRBD1	16	CASSPGQGGNTGELFF	TGTGCCAGCAGCCCTGGACAGGGGGGGAACACCGGGGAGCTGTTTTTT
many	TRBJ1-3	TRBV6-5	TRBD1	16	CASSYRGPLSGNTIYF	TGTGCCAGCAGTTACAGGGGGCCACTCTCTGGAAACACCATATATTTT
many	TRBJ1-2	TRBV5-4	TRBD1	14	CASSLHRGLYGYTF	TGTGCCAGCAGCCTTCACAGGGGTCTCTATGGCTACACCTTC
many	TRBJ2-3	TRBV2	TRBD2	15	CASRIAGDLRDTQYF	TGTGCCAGCAGAATAGCGGGAGATCTTAGAGATACGCAGTATTTT
many	TRBJ2-1	TRBV7-9	TRBD2	15	CASSFTSGGGDEQFF	TGTGCCAGCAGCTTTACTAGCGGGGGAGGGGATGAGCAGTTCTTC
many	TRBJ2-5	TRBV7-6	TRBD2	16	CASSLTSGVSGETQYF	TGTGCCAGCAGCTTAACTAGCGGGGTATCAGGGGAGACCCAGTACTTC
many	TRBJ1-4	TRBV27	.	18	CASSLYFGTESTNEKLFF	TGTGCCAGCAGTTTATACTTTGGGACGGAGTCAACTAATGAAAAACTGTTTTTT
many	TRBJ1-1	TRBV7-6	TRBD1	13	CASSQQGYTEAFF	TGTGCCAGCAGCCAACAGGGGTACACTGAAGCTTTCTTT
many	TRBJ1-2	TRBV5-1	.	13	CASSLFANYGYTF	TGCGCCAGCAGCTTATTCGCTAACTATGGCTACACCTTC
many	TRBJ2-3	TRBV12-3/TRBV12-4	.	16	CASTLSRLIGTDTQYF	TGTGCCAGCACCCTTTCTCGGTTGATTGGCACAGATACGCAGTATTTT
few	TRBJ1-2	TRBV6-5	.	16	CASSRSRQATRDGYTF	TGTGCCAGCAGCCGTTCACGACAGGCAACTCGAGATGGCTACACCTTC
many	TRBJ2-7	TRBV6-1	.	13	CASRIDQRSEQYF	TGTGCCAGCAGGATCGATCAACGGAGCGAGCAGTACTTC
once	TRBJ2-7	TRBV6-2/TRBV6-3	TRBD2	13	CASSYSPGGEQYF	TGTGCCAGCAGTTACTCGCCGGGAGGGGAGCAGTACTTC
few	TRBJ2-7	TRBV13	.	15	CASSFPGRTPYEQYF	TGTGCCAGCAGCTTTCCGGGGAGGACTCCCTACGAGCAGTACTTC
many	TRBJ2-4	TRBV20-1	.	13	CSARDQGLNIQYF	TGCAGTGCTAGAGACCAGGGCCTTAACATTCAGTACTTC
many	TRBJ1-5	TRBV18	.	13	CASSSDTNQPQHF	TGTGCCAGCTCTTCGGACACCAATCAGCCCCAGCATTTT
many	TRBJ2-1	TRBV5-1	TRBD2	14	CASSLEAGNNEQFF	TGCGCCAGCAGCTTGGAAGCGGGAAACAATGAGCAGTTCTTC
many	TRBJ1-2	TRBV10-3	.	14	CAISEGHLNYGYTF	TGTGCCATCAGTGAGGGACACCTTAACTATGGCTACACCTTC
many	TRBJ1-5	TRBV12-3/TRBV12-4	TRBD1	16	CASSNSLGQGDQPQHF	TGTGCCAGCAGCAACAGCCTCGGACAGGGCGATCAGCCCCAGCATTTT
many	TRBJ2-3	TRBV6-4	.	13	CASSDSIEDTQYF	TGTGCCAGCAGTGACTCGATAGAGGATACGCAGTATTTT
many	TRBJ1-2	TRBV30	.	18	CAWSAPDDWGKANYGYTF	TGTGCCTGGAGTGCCCCCGACGATTGGGGCAAAGCGAACTATGGCTACACCTTC
many	TRBJ2-3	TRBV5-1	TRBD1	15	CASSPGQGAIDTQYF	TGCGCCAGCAGCCCCGGACAGGGTGCAATAGATACGCAGTATTTT